These 25 T cell receptor beta chains came from one sample sequenced in a study of T-cell reconstitution after alpha-beta-depleted transplantation in children. For TCRbeta, the library was prepared with unique molecular identifiers. TCRdb passed the PCR reads through MiXCR, listing each CDR3 protein once. The sample lists 200,000 to 250,000 distinct CDR3 sequences; about 24% were seen once. Sequencing used PBMCs, mostly from graft donor cells, obtained 360 days after TCRalphabeta/CD19-depleted stem cell transplant. The source of these receptors is a female patient aged 2 to 10 who had a stem cell transplant for congenital amegakaryocytic thrombocytopenia, so the T cells may come from the graft donor.

This clonotype was seen a few times. This chain's CDR3 is CAISDQNYGYTF. CDR3 sequence (DNA): TGTGCCATCAGTGACCAAAACTATGGCTACACCTTC. The chain combines TRBV10-3 with TRBJ1-2; no clear D gene. The V end was cut by 3 bases, the J end by 2 bases, with 4 bases between. Germline-derived CDR1 and CDR2 are ENHRY and SYGVKD. This CDR3 has 12 amino acids.

This clonotype has just a few counts. The rearrangement links TRBV21-1 to TRBJ2-2; TRBD1 is the table's D call, not checked against the DNA. TRBV21-1 is shown as a pseudogene. This CDR3 spans 20 amino acids. The CDR3 DNA is TGTGCCAGCAGCAAAGCGCGTCAAGGGGTCCAGGCCTCTTCCACCGGGGAGCTGTTTTTT. The encoded protein is CASSKARQGVQASSTGELFF.

The chain carries TRBV30 and TRBJ1-4; D unclear. Trimming took 3 bases from V and 0 from J, leaving 8 bases between them. Germline assignment: CDR1 GTSNPN and CDR2 SVGIG (reference sequence). This CDR3 is 14 amino acids long. The DNA of the CDR3 is TGTGCCTGGAGGAGGGCCGCAACTAATGAAAAACTGTTTTTT. The encoded protein is CAWRRAATNEKLFF.

The V call is TRBV19, the J call TRBJ2-1, with D possibly being TRBD2 (7 bases). V was trimmed by 5 bases and J by 0 bases, leaving 11 bases between them. The CDR3 spans 15 residues. Germline V lookup: CDR1 LNHDA, CDR2 SQIVND (reference sequence). CDR3: CASSGAGASYNEQFF. The DNA of the CDR3 is TGTGCCAGTAGTGGGGCGGGGGCCTCCTACAATGAGCAGTTCTTC. Full variable domain (remainder filled in from reference TRBV19 and TRBJ2-1): DGGITQSPKYLFRKEGQNVTLSCEQNLNHDAMYWYRQDPGQGLRLIYYSQIVNDFQKGDIAEGYSVSREKKESFPLTVTSAQKNPTAFYLCASSGAGASYNEQFFGPGTRLTVL.

The V gene is TRBV25-1, the J gene TRBJ2-7; 10 nucleotides match TRBD1. The CDR3 length is 15 residues. J was trimmed by 4 bases and V by 1 base; bases with no gene match: 4. Germline assignment: CDR1 MGHDK and CDR2 SYGVNS. The chain's CDR3 is CASSESGQGEYEQYF. The CDR3, as DNA: TGTGCCAGCAGTGAATCAGGACAGGGGGAGTACGAGCAGTACTTC.

This clonotype showed up many times. The V call is TRBV20-1, the J call TRBJ2-2, with D tentatively TRBD2 (6 bases). This CDR3 contains 14 residues. V dropped 7 bases and J dropped 5 bases, with 17 bases sitting between them. Germline V gene data show CDR1 as DFQATT and CDR2 as SNEGSKA (reference sequence). The CDR3 nucleotides read TGCAGTGTAGCGGATGTGGGAGGAACCGGGGAGCTGTTTTTT. This translates into CSVADVGGTGELFF.

In the case of this clonotype: At one end, the junction sequence differs from germline, possibly due to a read error. The chain links TRBV29-1 to TRBJ2-7; D gene unclear. The CDR3 loop spans 12 amino acids. Germline loops: CDR1 SQVTM, CDR2 ANQGSEA. As DNA, the CDR3 is TGCAGCGTCGAAGACGGAACCTACGAGCAGTACTTC. It specifies CSVEDGTYEQYF.

V is TRBV5-6 and J is TRBJ1-4; no definite D call. Per the germline V gene, CDR1 is SGHDT and CDR2 is YYEEEE. The V and J ends lost 2 bases and 8 bases respectively, with 16 bases between them. CDR3 length: 15 amino acids. CDR3 residues: CASSLKSLRVEKLFF. CDR3 in DNA: TGTGCCAGCAGCTTAAAGAGTTTGAGAGTCGAAAAACTGTTTTTT.

Regarding this clonotype: Relative to the germline gene, one junction end is altered; a read error may explain this. The rearrangement links TRBV30 to TRBJ2-5; D remains ambiguous. The CDR3 is 11 amino acids. Germline loops: CDR1 GTSNPN, CDR2 SVGIG (reference sequence). This chain's CDR3 is CALSYQETQYF. The DNA for the CDR3 is TGTGCCTTGAGTTACCAGGAGACCCAGTACTTC.

A few counts support this clonotype. The chain couples TRBV10-3 to TRBJ1-5; D call uncertain. Germline values: CDR1 ENHRY, CDR2 SYGVKD. V shed 6 bases and J shed 1 base, with 7 bases lying between them. The CDR3 covers 13 residues. The CDR3 protein is CAIRDGSNQPQHF. For the CDR3, the DNA is TGTGCCATCAGGGACGGGAGCAATCAGCCCCAGCATTTT.

This clonotype appeared a few times. The junction differs from germline at one of its ends, possibly a read error. The chain combines TRBV12-3 or TRBV12-4 with TRBJ2-3; 8 nucleotides match TRBD2. This CDR3 comprises 14 residues. For the CDR3, the DNA is TGTGCCAGCAGTGTAGCGGGGAGGGGGGATACGCAGTATTTT. This encodes CASSVAGRGDTQYF.

This clonotype has more than one count but fewer than ten. The V gene is TRBV13, the J gene TRBJ2-7; TRBD1 agrees at 8 bases. J gave up 1 base and V 4 bases, and 6 bases lay outside the gene matches. Per germline, CDR1 PRHDT and CDR2 FYEKMQ (reference sequence). The CDR3 consists of 15 residues. The CDR3 DNA reads TGTGCCAGCAGCTATCGGGACAGGCCTTCCTACGAGCAGTACTTC. Translating gives CASSYRDRPSYEQYF.

The chain recombines TRBV12-3 or TRBV12-4 with TRBJ1-4; 7 nucleotides match TRBD1. This CDR3 has 15 amino acids. J gave up 5 bases and V 4 bases, and 7 bases lay outside the gene matches. The CDR3 nucleotides are TGTGCCAGCAGTTCACGACAGGGCTACAATGAAAAACTGTTTTTT. The encoded protein is CASSSRQGYNEKLFF.

The rearrangement links TRBV10-3 to TRBJ2-2, with D perhaps TRBD1 or TRBD2 (5 bases each). Germline CDR1 is ENHRY and CDR2 is SYGVKD. Trimming stripped 4 bases from V and 3 bases from J, with 15 bases between. The CDR3 sequence is 16 residues long. DNA of the CDR3: TGTGCCATCAGTGTGGTGAGGGGTGCGGACACCGGGGAGCTGTTTTTT. This encodes CAISVVRGADTGELFF.

The chain recombines TRBV20-1 with TRBJ2-3; the D gene could be TRBD1 or TRBD2 (5 bases each). Looked up from germline, CDR1 is DFQATT and CDR2 is SNEGSKA (reference sequence). The V end lost 8 bases, the J end lost 8 bases, and 14 bases lay between the germline ends. This CDR3 has 11 residues. The CDR3 reads CSFLGGGTQYF. CDR3 in DNA: TGCAGTTTTTTGGGTGGGGGTACGCAGTATTTT.

This clonotype was detected a few times. J is TRBJ2-3 and V is TRBV12-3 or TRBV12-4; the D gene could be TRBD1 or TRBD2 (6 bases each). V was trimmed by 6 bases and J by 5 bases, leaving 27 bases between them. This CDR3 comprises 18 residues. CDR3 DNA: TGTGCCAGCAGCTTGACAGGTCGGGGGCGGATTAGCGAAGATACGCAGTATTTT. Translated, it gives CASSLTGRGRISEDTQYF.

The chain employs TRBV5-1 and TRBJ2-7, with 8 positions matching TRBD1. The CDR3 has 14 amino acids. V was pared by 2 bases and J by 6 bases, with 7 bases of the junction left unmatched. Germline lookup yields CDR1 SGHRS and CDR2 YFSETQ. The CDR3 nucleotides are TGCGCCAGCAGCTTAGGTCAGGGGGCATCCGAGCAGTACTTC. As protein: CASSLGQGASEQYF.

The chain combines TRBV20-1 with TRBJ1-1; the D gene is possibly TRBD1 (6 bases). CDR1 is DFQATT and CDR2 is SNEGSKA in the germline V gene (reference sequence). This CDR3 is built from 12 residues. Trimming took 2 bases from V and 6 from J, leaving 10 bases between them. The chain's CDR3 is CSARTTGPEAFF. CDR3 in DNA: TGCAGTGCTAGAACCACAGGGCCTGAAGCTTTCTTT.

The chain employs TRBV7-9 and TRBJ2-7; no clear D gene. CDR3 size: 14 residues. In germline, CDR1 is SEHNR, CDR2 FQNEAQ (reference sequence). Trimming removed 3 bases at V and 1 base at J, with 10 bases between. Here the CDR3 DNA reads TGTGCCAGCAGCTTCGAGCAGCTATCCTACGAGCAGTACTTC. This sequence encodes CASSFEQLSYEQYF.

V usage is TRBV6-5 and J usage is TRBJ2-7, with D perhaps matching TRBD2 (5 bases). With 2 bases removed from V and 8 bases from J, the gap between germline ends came to 19 bases. This CDR3 has 15 amino acids. Germline CDR1 MNHEY, CDR2 SVGAGI. In nucleotides, the CDR3 is TGTGCCAGCAGTTACGACTACGAGACTTCCTTCAAGCAGTACTTC. Its protein is CASSYDYETSFKQYF.

V usage is TRBV5-1 and J usage is TRBJ2-3, with TRBD2 matching 12 bases. The germline gives CDR1 SGHRS, CDR2 YFSETQ. CDR3 length: 16 amino acids. V gave up 4 bases and J gave up 7 bases; unmatched junction bases: 10. The CDR3 coding sequence is TGCGCCAGCAGCGACAGACTAGCGGGAGAAGGAAATACGCAGTATTTT. Encoded protein: CASSDRLAGEGNTQYF.

This sequence joins TRBV20-1 and TRBJ2-1; maybe TRBD2 (5 bases). V was trimmed by 2 bases and J by 0 bases, leaving 14 bases between them. The germline V gene has CDR1 DFQATT and CDR2 SNEGSKA (reference sequence). The CDR3 is 16 residues long. CDR3 bases: TGCAGTGCTAGACCCAGGACTTTCGGCTCCTACAATGAGCAGTTCTTC. Translated: CSARPRTFGSYNEQFF.

The chain recombines TRBV24-1 with TRBJ2-5; TRBD2 is a possible D gene (5 bases). This CDR3 is built from 15 residues. Germline V gives CDR1 KGHDR, CDR2 SFDVKD. The germline V and J ends were trimmed by 4 bases and 2 bases, with 13 bases remaining between them. The CDR3 spells CATSEKDWKQETQYF. The CDR3 bases are TGTGCCACCAGTGAAAAGGACTGGAAGCAAGAGACCCAGTACTTC.

Ten or more counts support this clonotype. CDR3 nucleotides: TGCGCCAGCAGCTCACGCGATAACTATGGCTACACCTTC. It encodes CASSSRDNYGYTF. This chain links TRBV4-1 with TRBJ1-2; D gene unclear. There are 13 residues in the CDR3. Germline V gives CDR1 MGHRA, CDR2 YSYEKL. Trimming left V 5 bases short and J 1 base short, with 8 bases between.

The sample holds a few counts of this clonotype. The chain joins TRBV5-1 to TRBJ1-5; no clear D. Germline V gene data show CDR1 as SGHRS and CDR2 as YFSETQ. The CDR3 runs to 13 residues. V dropped 10 bases and J dropped 3 bases, with 14 bases sitting between them. CDR3 nucleotides: TGCGCCTGCCCAAGACGGGCCAATCAGCCCCAGCATTTT. This translates into CACPRRANQPQHF.